These T cell receptor beta chains were read from a single sample in a study of blood T cell repertoires in COVID-19. Repertoires were generated with immunoSEQ multiplex PCR, while TCRdb's copy carries only in-frame clones and drops some. The table lists more than 250,000 clones, 92% of them singletons, with approximately 17% in the top ten. The specimen was PBMCs or T cells enriched from blood (not recorded which). The receptor source for this set is a woman in her twenties or thirties who had recovered from COVID-19. Both conserved end residues are part of each CDR3. Clone size, where shown, is once, few, many, or a class for clones that have expanded.

v_call: TRBV27; clone_size: NA; cdr3_aa: CASTYIPGTGAYEQYF
v_call: TRBV2; clone_size: NA; cdr3_aa: CASSDTGGNTIYF
v_call: TRBV27; clone_size: NA; cdr3_aa: CASSLEHTGELFF
v_call: TRBV2; clone_size: NA; cdr3_aa: CASLRTANTEAFF
v_call: TRBV28; clone_size: NA; cdr3_aa: CASSLYDGGYGYTF
v_call: TRBV10-3; clone_size: once; cdr3_aa: CAIRDSLNTEAFF
v_call: TRBV6-1; clone_size: NA; cdr3_aa: CASSEGQGYGYTF
v_call: TRBV12-5; clone_size: NA; cdr3_aa: CASGQILGQGIETQYF
v_call: TRBV28; clone_size: NA; cdr3_aa: CASRTTSGGPTDTQYF
v_call: TRBV4-2; clone_size: once; cdr3_aa: CASSQSGQDELFF
v_call: TRBV3-1/TRBV3-2; clone_size: NA; cdr3_aa: CASSQNQGDEKLFF